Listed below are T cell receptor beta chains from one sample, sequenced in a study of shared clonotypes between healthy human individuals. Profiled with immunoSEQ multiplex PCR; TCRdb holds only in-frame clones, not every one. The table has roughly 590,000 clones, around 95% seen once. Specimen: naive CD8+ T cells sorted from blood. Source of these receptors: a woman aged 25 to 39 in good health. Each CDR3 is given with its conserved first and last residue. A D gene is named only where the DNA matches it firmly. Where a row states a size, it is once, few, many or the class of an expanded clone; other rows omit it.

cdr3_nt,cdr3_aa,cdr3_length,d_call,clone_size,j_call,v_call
TGTGCCAGCAAAGGTTGGGTTTATGGCTACACCTTC,CASKGWVYGYTF,12,.,.,TRBJ1-2,TRBV27
TGTGCCAGCAGCTTCAACAGGGGGCGCGGGGCTAACTATGGCTACACCTTC,CASSFNRGRGANYGYTF,17,TRBD1,.,TRBJ1-2,TRBV5-8
TGTGCCAGCAGCCAAGATGGATATGAGCAGTTCTTC,CASSQDGYEQFF,12,.,.,TRBJ2-1,TRBV4-2
TGCGCCAGCAGCCCCCCGGGGGGCGTCGAGCAGTACTTC,CASSPPGGVEQYF,13,.,.,TRBJ2-7,TRBV5-1
TGTGCCAGCAAGGTTCCAGGGGGCTATGGCTACACCTTC,CASKVPGGYGYTF,13,TRBD1,.,TRBJ1-2,TRBV19
TGTGCCAGCAGTGACCCCCTCCGGACTAGCGGGAGCTGGCCCTACGAGCAGTACTTC,CASSDPLRTSGSWPYEQYF,19,TRBD2,.,TRBJ2-7,TRBV6-1
TGTGCCAGCAGCTTTGATAGAGGCGAGACCCAGTACTTC,CASSFDRGETQYF,13,.,.,TRBJ2-5,TRBV13
TGTGCCAGTATTACGACTAGCGGGAGGCTGGCCAAAAACATTCAGTACTTC,CASITTSGRLAKNIQYF,17,TRBD2,.,TRBJ2-4,TRBV19
TGTGCCAGCAGCCTAAGGACAGGGTTGACAGATACGCAGTATTTT,CASSLRTGLTDTQYF,15,TRBD1,.,TRBJ2-3,TRBV5-6
TGTGCCAGCAGCTTTGGTAGCGGGACCGAGCAGTACTTC,CASSFGSGTEQYF,13,TRBD2,.,TRBJ2-7,TRBV13
TGTGCCAGCAACGGAAATAGCGGGACTAGTTGGGCAGATACGCAGTATTTT,CASNGNSGTSWADTQYF,17,TRBD2,.,TRBJ2-3,TRBV2
TGTGCCAGCAGCGTAGGTCTAGCCTACGAGCAGTACTTC,CASSVGLAYEQYF,13,.,.,TRBJ2-7,TRBV9
TGCGCCAGCAGTGAGTCGTCCGGCTATGGCTACACCTTC,CASSESSGYGYTF,13,.,once,TRBJ1-2,TRBV10-1
TGTGCCAGCAGCCCGGGACAGACCTATGGCTACACCTTC,CASSPGQTYGYTF,13,TRBD1,.,TRBJ1-2,TRBV14
TGTGCCAGCAGTCCGGCCAGGTTGGATGGCTACACCTTC,CASSPARLDGYTF,13,.,.,TRBJ1-2,TRBV27
TGTGCCAGCTCACCTGCTAAAGGGTTTGATCCGAACACTGAAGCTTTCTTT,CASSPAKGFDPNTEAFF,17,.,.,TRBJ1-1,TRBV18
TGTGCCAGCAGCCCGGGACCACCCCTCGAGCAGTACTTC,CASSPGPPLEQYF,13,.,.,TRBJ2-7,TRBV11-2
TGTGCCAGCAGTGAAACGACAGAAGGGGACGAGCAGTACTTC,CASSETTEGDEQYF,14,.,.,TRBJ2-7,TRBV2
TGCGCCAGCAGTCGAAATTCGGTCGGGAGGAAGAAACACTATGGCTACACCTTC,CASSRNSVGRKKHYGYTF,18,.,.,TRBJ1-2,TRBV23-1
TGTGCCAGCAGTGAAGCGTGGACAGGGCACAATGAGCAGTTCTTC,CASSEAWTGHNEQFF,15,TRBD1,.,TRBJ2-1,TRBV2
TGTGCCACATTCACTCGGGCAGAAGGCACTGAAGCTTTCTTT,CATFTRAEGTEAFF,14,.,.,TRBJ1-1,TRBV7-9
TGTGCCAGCAGTGAAGCGCAGGGGCCGGGGTATGGCTACACCTTC,CASSEAQGPGYGYTF,15,.,.,TRBJ1-2,TRBV2
TGTGCCAGCAGCTTGGAGTCAGAGGAAAAACTGTTTTTT,CASSLESEEKLFF,13,.,.,TRBJ1-4,TRBV5-4
TGTGCCAGTACTCACCGGGGACTAGCGGCCCTCAATGAGCAGTTCTTC,CASTHRGLAALNEQFF,16,TRBD2,.,TRBJ2-1,TRBV19
TGCGCCAGCAGCTGGAGGGACAGGGGGGTAAACACTGAAGCTTTCTTT,CASSWRDRGVNTEAFF,16,TRBD1,.,TRBJ1-1,TRBV5-1
TGCGCCAGCAGCCGGGTGGGTCTGACAGGGCCTAAAGAGACCCAGTACTTC,CASSRVGLTGPKETQYF,17,TRBD1,.,TRBJ2-5,TRBV5-1
TGTGCCAGCAGTCGTTACTCCGGGACAGCCTACAATGAGCAGTTCTTC,CASSRYSGTAYNEQFF,16,TRBD1,.,TRBJ2-1,TRBV27
TGTGCCAGCAGTCATAGGACAGGGCCCTCTGGAAACACCATATATTTT,CASSHRTGPSGNTIYF,16,TRBD1,.,TRBJ1-3,TRBV2
TGTGCCAGTAGTGACTCCTATAGCACCTACGAGCAGTACTTC,CASSDSYSTYEQYF,14,.,.,TRBJ2-7,TRBV19
TGTGCCAGCAGTTTAGGGAGCGGGACAGCCAAAAACATTCAGTACTTC,CASSLGSGTAKNIQYF,16,TRBD2,.,TRBJ2-4,TRBV27
TGTGCCAGTACCCCTCCTTGGGGGCGAAGGCCGACGGGGACTGAAGCTTTCTTT,CASTPPWGRRPTGTEAFF,18,.,.,TRBJ1-1,TRBV19
TGTGCCATTTGGGACAGGGGGCTGGTTGGCTACACCTTC,CAIWDRGLVGYTF,13,TRBD1,.,TRBJ1-2,TRBV27
TGTGCCAGCAGTTTATCTACGGGAGGTTCCTACAATGAGCAGTTCTTC,CASSLSTGGSYNEQFF,16,TRBD2,.,TRBJ2-1,TRBV27
TGCGCCAGCAGCTTGGCCCTGGGTAGGGGCACAGATACGCAGTATTTT,CASSLALGRGTDTQYF,16,.,.,TRBJ2-3,TRBV5-1
TGTGCCAGCAGCTCCAGCAGGGCCTCTGGAAACACCATATATTTT,CASSSSRASGNTIYF,15,.,.,TRBJ1-3,TRBV5-5
TGTGCCAGCAAGGGGACAGTCGATACGAATTCACCCCTCCACTTT,CASKGTVDTNSPLHF,15,TRBD1,.,TRBJ1-6,TRBV2
TGTGCCAGCAGCCTTATGGACAGGGGTGGCGAGCAGTACTTC,CASSLMDRGGEQYF,14,TRBD1,.,TRBJ2-7,TRBV9
TGTGCCAGCAGTTACGTGGGACAGACCGGGGAGCTGTTTTTT,CASSYVGQTGELFF,14,TRBD1,.,TRBJ2-2,TRBV6-5
TGTGCCAGCAGCGAAATCGGGCAAGAGACCCAGTACTTC,CASSEIGQETQYF,13,.,once,TRBJ2-5,TRBV7-9
TGTGCCAGCAGGGGGAGCAGCGGGAGGGATTACAATGAGCAGTTCTTC,CASRGSSGRDYNEQFF,16,TRBD2,.,TRBJ2-1,TRBV28
TGTGCCAGCAGTTTTACAGGACAGGCCCACTATGGCTACACCTTC,CASSFTGQAHYGYTF,15,TRBD1,.,TRBJ1-2,TRBV28